Listed here are 3 T cell receptor beta chains from one sample, sequenced in a study of blood T cell repertoires in COVID-19. The repertoire was sequenced with immunoSEQ multiplex PCR; TCRdb's copy has only in-frame clones and lacks some. The table shows about 350,000 clones, with roughly nine tenths occurring only once. The specimen sequenced was PBMCs or T cells enriched from blood (not recorded which). These receptor sequences come from a young woman who had recovered from COVID-19.

The rearrangement joins TRBV5-8 to TRBJ1-5, with a possible D match to TRBD1 (6 bases). Deletions cut 3 bases from V and 9 bases from J, with 16 bases between. Germline loops: CDR1 SGHTS, CDR2 YDEGEE. The length of the CDR3 is 14 residues. CDR3 coding DNA: TGTGCCAGCAGCTACCTAGGGGGTTTGAGGCCCCAGCATTTT. Protein: CASSYLGGLRPQHF.

V is TRBV4-3 and J is TRBJ2-2, with D perhaps matching TRBD1 (7 bases). This CDR3 is built from 16 residues. Germline-derived CDR1 and CDR2 are LGHNA and YSLEER. With 0 bases removed from V and 3 bases from J, the gap between germline ends came to 11 bases. CDR3 sequence (DNA): TGCGCCAGCAGCCAAGACAGGGGGGCCGACACCGGGGAGCTGTTTTTT. It translates to CASSQDRGADTGELFF.

The V call is TRBV2, the J call TRBJ2-3; 11 bases are shared with TRBD1. Germline V gene data show CDR1 as SNHLY and CDR2 as FYNNEI. The junction had 8 bases not matched to a gene; V was cut back by 11 bases and J by 4 bases. This CDR3 is built from 14 residues. The CDR3 is CAGSRTGGPDTQYF. The DNA of the CDR3 is TGTGCCGGGTCCCGGACAGGGGGCCCAGATACGCAGTATTTT.